Following are 15 T cell receptor beta chains from one sample sequenced in a study of post-analysis software for immune sequencing data. Their recognized antigens are unknown. Regarding the study as a whole: About 5 TRBV segments, including TRBV5-6, TRBV5-1 and TRBV20-1, were more frequent in patients than controls.

The library was made from cDNA and included unique molecular identifiers. TCRdb recomputed calls from the PCR reads with MiXCR, one row per CDR3 protein. The sample contains 820,000 or so distinct CDR3 sequences, about 57% of which appear only once. The material sequenced was blood. The receptors come from a girl aged 5-17 years with multiple sclerosis.

J is TRBJ1-1 and V is TRBV12-3 or TRBV12-4; TRBD1 matches 8 bases. J lost 3 bases, V lost 6 bases, and 9 bases had no gene match. This CDR3 has 15 residues. The CDR3, as DNA: TGTGCCAGCAGCTCCCGACAGACAGGGGACACTGAAGCTTTCTTT. It translates to CASSSRQTGDTEAFF.

The sample holds a few counts of this clonotype. The rearrangement links TRBV25-1 to TRBJ2-5, with 8 positions matching TRBD1. V lost 1 base and J lost 0; bases outside the gene matches: 7. Germline CDR1 reads MGHDK; CDR2 reads SYGVNS. This CDR3 has 17 amino acids. The DNA of the CDR3 is TGTGCCAGCAGTGAATCCCACAGGGGGAGGTACCAAGAGACCCAGTACTTC. Residues: CASSESHRGRYQETQYF.

This chain uses TRBV20-1 with TRBJ2-7, with D perhaps TRBD2 (5 bases). The length of the CDR3 is 14 residues. The V end was cut by 0 bases, the J end by 5 bases, with 14 bases between. CDR1 and CDR2 (germline): DFQATT, SNEGSKA (reference sequence). The CDR3 spells CSARESGMGNEQYF. The CDR3 coding sequence is TGCAGTGCTAGAGAGTCCGGGATGGGGAACGAGCAGTACTTC.

The chain has TRBV4-1 and TRBJ2-5; D may be TRBD1 (6 bases). Near its end, the DNA agrees better with TRBJ2-7, so the J call may be wrong. This CDR3 region has 15 residues. The V gene's germline CDR1 is MGHRA and CDR2 YSYEKL. CDR3 sequence: CASSQDRTVGYEQYF. In DNA form, the CDR3 reads TGCGCCAGCAGCCAAGATAGGACAGTTGGCTACGAGCAGTACTTC.

This clonotype came up a few times. This chain connects TRBV7-9 to TRBJ2-7; 9 bases are shared with TRBD1. There are 17 residues in the CDR3. The V gene's germline CDR1 is SEHNR and CDR2 FQNEAQ (reference sequence). V shed 0 bases, J shed 1 base, and the junction held 7 bases outside the gene matches. The CDR3 spells CASSLAPGTGSSYEQYF. The CDR3 DNA sequence: TGTGCCAGCAGCTTAGCCCCCGGGACAGGGTCGTCCTACGAGCAGTACTTC.

A single count supports this clonotype. The V and J genes are TRBV11-2 and TRBJ1-2; possible D gene TRBD1, 6 bases. Deletions cut 0 bases from V and 4 bases from J, with 12 bases between. The CDR3 has 15 residues. Per germline, CDR1 SGHAT and CDR2 FQNNGV. The CDR3 DNA is TGTGCCAGCAGCTTAGAGGCAGGGGCGCTCTATGGCTACACCTTC. Encoded protein: CASSLEAGALYGYTF. Drawing the rest from reference TRBV11-2 and TRBJ1-2, the complete variable domain is EAGVAQSPRYKIIEKRQSVAFWCNPISGHATLYWYQQILGQGPKLLIQFQNNGVVDDSQLPKDRFSAERLKGVDSTLKIQPAKLEDSAVYLCASSLEAGALYGYTFGSGTRLTVV.

The rearrangement uses TRBV4-2 and TRBJ2-7; D perhaps matches TRBD2 (5 bases). V shed 3 bases and J shed 5 bases, with 11 bases lying between them. The CDR3 covers 13 residues. Looked up from germline, CDR1 is LGHNA and CDR2 is YNFKEQ. CDR3 amino acids: CASSHGVTDEQYF. CDR3 nucleotide sequence: TGTGCCAGCAGCCACGGGGTAACGGACGAGCAGTACTTC.

This clonotype has only a few counts. The V and J genes are TRBV5-1 and TRBJ2-3; D is ambiguous. Trimming took 3 bases from V and 6 from J, leaving 8 bases between them. This CDR3 contains 12 residues. Germline V lookup: CDR1 SGHRS, CDR2 YFSETQ. CDR3 amino acids: CASSYFLDTQYF. The CDR3 bases are TGCGCCAGCAGCTATTTCTTGGATACGCAGTATTTT.

This clonotype has just a few counts. For the CDR3, the DNA is TGCAGCGTCGGGTCGATTGAGGCCGGGGGCACAGATACGCAGTATTTT. Amino acid sequence: CSVGSIEAGGTDTQYF. The rearrangement links TRBV29-1 to TRBJ2-3; D perhaps matches TRBD2 (5 bases). Trimming removed 6 bases at V and 1 base at J, with 20 bases between. The CDR3 runs to 16 residues. Germline assignment: CDR1 SQVTM and CDR2 ANQGSEA.

This clonotype appeared a few times. The chain employs TRBV12-3 or TRBV12-4 and TRBJ2-5; TRBD1 matches 8 bases. The J call is doubtful: the DNA matches TRBJ2-7 better. The length of the CDR3 is 14 residues. DNA of the CDR3: TGTGCCAGCAGTTCGACAGGGGCGCACTACGAGCAGTACTTC. Protein product: CASSSTGAHYEQYF.

Note on this clonotype: At one boundary the junction diverges from the germline segment, which might be a read error. The chain links TRBV5-1 to TRBJ2-1; TRBD2 matches at 13 bases. This CDR3 has 17 amino acids. CDR1 SGHRS and CDR2 YFSETQ come from the germline V gene. The CDR3 nucleotides are TGCGCCGGCAGCAGGACTAGCGGGAGTATCTCCTACAATGAGCAGTTCTTC. This sequence encodes CAGSRTSGSISYNEQFF. The full variable domain, rest sourced from reference TRBV5-1 and TRBJ2-1, is KAGVTQTPRYLIKTRGQQVTLSCSPISGHRSVSWYQQTPGQGLQFLFEYFSETQRNKGNFPGRFSGRQFSNSRSEMNVSTLELGDSALYLCAGSRTSGSISYNEQFFGPGTRLTVL.

The genes are TRBV7-9 and TRBJ1-1; D unresolved. The CDR3 has 14 residues. Germline CDR1 SEHNR, CDR2 FQNEAQ (reference sequence). V lost 5 bases, J lost 10 bases, and 20 bases lay in between. The CDR3 DNA reads TGTGCCAGCAGCACCGGGTGGGGAACAAGGAGAGCTTTCTTT. It is translated as CASSTGWGTRRAFF.

This chain links TRBV29-1 with TRBJ1-4; D is uncertain. Germline V gene lookup returns CDR1 SQVTM and CDR2 ANQGSEA. The CDR3 consists of 13 residues. Deletions cut 4 bases from V and 0 bases from J, with 6 bases between. The CDR3 reads CSVGGATNEKLFF. In DNA, the CDR3 is TGCAGCGTTGGAGGAGCAACTAATGAAAAACTGTTTTTT. Full variable domain (rest looked up from reference TRBV29-1 and TRBJ1-4): SAVISQKPSRDICQRGTSLTIQCQVDSQVTMMFWYRQQPGQSLTLIATANQGSEATYESGFVIDKFPISRPNLTFSTLTVSNMSPEDSSIYLCSVGGATNEKLFFGSGTQLSVL.

This rearrangement joins TRBV4-1 to TRBJ2-2; the match to TRBD1 covers 8 bases. After removal of 3 bases from V and 5 bases from J, the junction contained 8 bases not matched to a gene. From germline, CDR1 is MGHRA and CDR2 YSYEKL. The CDR3 covers 16 residues. The CDR3 DNA reads as TGCGCCAGCAGCCAGTCAGGGGGCGCAAGGACCGGGGAGCTGTTTTTT. Residues: CASSQSGGARTGELFF.

The J gene is TRBJ2-1, the V gene TRBV7-9, with a tentative D call TRBD1 (6 bases). The germline CDR1 and CDR2 sequences are SEHNR and FQNEAQ (reference sequence). CDR3 size: 15 residues. Trimming removed 3 bases from V and 7 bases from J, with 16 bases in between. The CDR3 DNA is TGTGCCAGCAGCTTGGCCGGGACAAGGATAAATGAGCAGTTCTTC. It specifies CASSLAGTRINEQFF.